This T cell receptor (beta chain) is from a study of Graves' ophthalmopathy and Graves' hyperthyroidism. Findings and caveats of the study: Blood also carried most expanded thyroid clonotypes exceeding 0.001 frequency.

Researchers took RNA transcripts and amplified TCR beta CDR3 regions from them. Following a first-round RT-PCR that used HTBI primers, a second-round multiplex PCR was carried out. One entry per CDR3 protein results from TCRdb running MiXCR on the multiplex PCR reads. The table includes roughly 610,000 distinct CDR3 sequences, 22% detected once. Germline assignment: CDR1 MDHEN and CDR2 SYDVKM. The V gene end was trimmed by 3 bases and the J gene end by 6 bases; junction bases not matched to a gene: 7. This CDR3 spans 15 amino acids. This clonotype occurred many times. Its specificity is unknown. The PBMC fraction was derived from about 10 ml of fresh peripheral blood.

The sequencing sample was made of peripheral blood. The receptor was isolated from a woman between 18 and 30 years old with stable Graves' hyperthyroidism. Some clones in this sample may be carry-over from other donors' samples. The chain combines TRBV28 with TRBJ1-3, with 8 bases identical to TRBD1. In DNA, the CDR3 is TGTGCCAGCAGTTTCGTGGGACAGGACAAAAACACCATATATTTT. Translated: CASSFVGQDKNTIYF.